The 18 T cell receptor beta chains in this list originate from one sample, sequenced in a study of blood T cell repertoires in COVID-19. The assay was immunoSEQ multiplex PCR, and TCRdb's table has in-frame clones only and misses some. The table records hundreds of thousands of clones, 85% of them present only once. The sequenced material came from peripheral blood. The receptors here all came from a human donor in a cohort sampled during active COVID-19.

The J gene is TRBJ1-2, the V gene TRBV30; TRBD1 agrees at 7 bases. CDR3 length equals 12 residues. The germline V gene has CDR1 GTSNPN and CDR2 SVGIG (reference sequence). The trim removed 1 base at V and 5 bases at J, leaving 1 base unmatched. CDR3 amino acids: CAWSGTGYGYTF. CDR3 in DNA: TGTGCCTGGAGTGGGACAGGATATGGCTACACCTTC.

The chain recombines TRBV12-5 with TRBJ2-1; possible D gene TRBD1, 5 bases. V was cut by 3 bases and J by 0 bases, with 9 bases left in between. Germline V lookup: CDR1 LGHNT, CDR2 FRNRAP. CDR3 length: 15 residues. For the CDR3, the DNA is TGTGCTAGTGGTTTCCCAGGGTCCTCCTACAATGAGCAGTTCTTC. It encodes CASGFPGSSYNEQFF.

This chain links TRBV30 with TRBJ1-5, with 8 bases fitting TRBD1. Germline V gives CDR1 GTSNPN, CDR2 SVGIG (reference sequence). There are 13 residues in the CDR3. V trimming: 1 base; J trimming: 7 bases; junction bases outside the gene matches: 3. CDR3 nucleotides: TGTGCCTGGAGTGACAGACAGGGGCAGCCCCAGCATTTT. It encodes CAWSDRQGQPQHF.

This rearrangement joins TRBV5-4 to TRBJ1-2, with no clear D. Germline V gene data show CDR1 as SGHNT and CDR2 as YYREEE (reference sequence). CDR3 length: 15 residues. V was cut by 4 bases and J by 7 bases, with 20 bases left in between. Here the CDR3 DNA reads TGTGCCAGCAGCCCCGGCTATGGGTCGGGGAGTGGCTACACCTTC. Amino acids: CASSPGYGSGSGYTF.

The V call is TRBV5-4, the J call TRBJ1-1; TRBD1 agrees at 9 bases. The CDR3 has 14 amino acids. Germline CDR1 reads SGHNT; CDR2 reads YYREEE (reference sequence). J gave up 4 bases and V 3 bases, and 4 bases lay outside the gene matches. The DNA of the CDR3 is TGTGCCAGCAGCTCGAAACAGGGGGCCACTGAAGCTTTCTTT. It codes for CASSSKQGATEAFF.

As for this clone: Being one base from a much bigger clone, this may be a read error. This chain links TRBV7-9 with TRBJ2-1, with D maybe TRBD2 (7 bases). The germline V and J ends were trimmed by 5 bases and 0 bases, with 11 bases remaining between them. The CDR3 contains 15 residues. CDR1 SEHNR and CDR2 FQNEAQ come from the germline V gene (reference sequence). The chain's CDR3 is CASSAGASSYNEQFF. In DNA form, the CDR3 reads TGTGCCAGCAGCGCGGGGGCGAGCTCCTACAATGAGCAGTTCTTC.

The chain recombines TRBV18 with TRBJ2-6; a weak D match, TRBD1 (5 bases). Germline V CDR1 and CDR2: KGHSH, LQKENI. This CDR3 contains 16 residues. V was shortened by 5 bases and J by 0 bases, with 11 bases between the two germline ends. The CDR3 reads CASSIYRSSGANVLTF. The CDR3 DNA reads as TGTGCCAGCTCAATTTACAGGAGCTCTGGGGCCAACGTCCTGACTTTC. The whole variable domain, filled in from reference TRBV18 and TRBJ2-6, reads NAGVMQNPRHLVRRRGQEARLRCSPMKGHSHVYWYRQLPEEGLKFMVYLQKENIIDESGMPKERFSAEFPKEGPSILRIQQVVRGDSAAYFCASSIYRSSGANVLTFGAGSRLTVL.

The chain combines TRBV7-8 with TRBJ1-6; D might be TRBD1 (5 bases). Trimming took 4 bases from V and 12 from J, leaving 16 bases between them. Germline V gene lookup returns CDR1 SGHVS and CDR2 FQNEAQ. There are 14 residues in the CDR3. As DNA, the CDR3 is TGTGCCAGCAGCTCCCGGGACTCTCAAATACCCCTCCACTTT. Protein product: CASSSRDSQIPLHF.

J is TRBJ2-7 and V is TRBV3-1 (or the pseudogene TRBV3-2); D might be TRBD2 (5 bases). Germline lookup yields CDR1 LGHDT and CDR2 YNNKEL (reference sequence). The CDR3 is made up of 13 amino acids. V was pared by 1 base and J by 3 bases, with 7 bases between. Written as DNA, the CDR3 is TGTGCCAGCAGCCAAGGTGCGGGCTACGAGCAGTACTTC. Translated, it gives CASSQGAGYEQYF.

The V and J genes are TRBV18 and TRBJ1-2; a possible D gene is TRBD1 (6 bases). This CDR3 has 13 residues. Trimming removed 1 base from V and 4 bases from J, with 7 bases in between. Germline loops: CDR1 KGHSH, CDR2 LQKENI. CDR3: CASSPQGVYGYTF. In DNA, the CDR3 is TGTGCCAGCTCACCACAGGGGGTCTATGGCTACACCTTC.

This clone was picked up a small number of times. The rearrangement uses TRBV19 and TRBJ1-1, with D perhaps TRBD1 (6 bases). CDR1 is LNHDA, CDR2 SQIVND, per germline (reference sequence). This CDR3 has 13 amino acids. V dropped 9 bases and J dropped 5 bases, with 16 bases sitting between them. The CDR3, as DNA: TGTGCCAGCACCTCCAGGGGTAGGACTGAAGCTTTCTTT. Its protein product is CASTSRGRTEAFF.

This clone has just a few counts. This sequence joins TRBV6-5 and TRBJ1-6, with D perhaps matching TRBD1 (5 bases). The germline V and J ends were trimmed by 0 bases and 6 bases, with 9 bases remaining between them. The CDR3 has 15 amino acids. Germline V gene sequence: CDR1 MNHEY, CDR2 SVGAGI. The CDR3 DNA sequence: TGTGCCAGCAGTTACTCGGGCAGGGTTAATTCACCCCTCCACTTT. This codes for CASSYSGRVNSPLHF.

The count of this clone is one. This chain uses TRBV6-5 with TRBJ2-7; perhaps TRBD2 as D (5 bases). This CDR3 region has 14 residues. Trimming took off 6 bases at V and 6 bases at J, with 18 bases between the two ends. Germline V CDR1 and CDR2: MNHEY, SVGAGI. The CDR3: CASRESRGRVEQYF. CDR3 nucleotide sequence: TGTGCCAGCAGGGAGAGTCGGGGAAGGGTCGAGCAGTACTTC.

In nucleotides, the CDR3 is TGTGCCAGCAGGGACAGGAAGGGCATGAACACTGAAGCTTTCTTT. Protein product: CASRDRKGMNTEAFF. The chain has TRBV28 and TRBJ1-1; 7 bases align to TRBD1. Germline V gives CDR1 MDHEN, CDR2 SYDVKM. J lost 0 bases, V lost 6 bases, and 7 bases had no gene match. The CDR3 runs 15 residues.

This clone was picked up one time. The CDR3 here is CAWGTGHNQPQHF. DNA for the CDR3: TGTGCCTGGGGGACAGGGCACAATCAGCCCCAGCATTTT. The chain couples TRBV30 to TRBJ1-5, with 9 bases matching TRBD1. Germline trimming cut 5 bases from V and 3 bases from J; bases unmatched to any gene: 2. The CDR3 consists of 13 residues. Germline V CDR1 and CDR2: GTSNPN, SVGIG (reference sequence).

The rearrangement links TRBV12-5 to TRBJ1-4; 11 nucleotides agree with TRBD1. The germline CDR1 and CDR2 sequences are LGHNT and FRNRAP. The V gene end was trimmed by 3 bases and the J gene end by 0 bases; junction bases not matched to a gene: 9. CDR3 length: 19 residues. CDR3 coding DNA: TGTGCTAGTGGTTTTGGGGACAGGGGGTTTGGGGCAACTAATGAAAAACTGTTTTTT. This gives the protein CASGFGDRGFGATNEKLFF.

V gene TRBV7-9 combines with J gene TRBJ2-7, with D perhaps TRBD1 (5 bases). Germline values: CDR1 SEHNR, CDR2 FQNEAQ (reference sequence). CDR3 length: 13 amino acids. With 3 bases removed from V and 5 bases from J, the gap between germline ends came to 11 bases. The CDR3 region has the DNA TGTGCCAGCAGCTTCACAGGCCGGGACGAGCAGTACTTC. Protein: CASSFTGRDEQYF.

The rearrangement uses TRBV5-4 and TRBJ1-1; weak D call: TRBD1 (6 bases). The CDR3 sequence is 14 residues long. Germline assignment: CDR1 SGHNT and CDR2 YYREEE (reference sequence). Trimming stripped 7 bases from V and 0 bases from J, with 13 bases between. CDR3 region: CASFGGPMNTEAFF. The CDR3 nucleotides are TGTGCCAGCTTCGGGGGGCCAATGAACACTGAAGCTTTCTTT.